These T cell receptor beta chains were read from a single sample in a study of regulatory T cells in long-lasting Graves disease. TCRdb itself ran the multiplex PCR reads through MiXCR, one entry per CDR3 protein. The table lists approximately 310,000 distinct CDR3 sequences, about 20% of them singletons, with around 37% in the top ten. Here the sequenced sample was peripheral blood mononuclear cells (PBMCs), taken at new diagnosis, from a patient treated with antithyroid drugs. These receptors came from a female donor with Graves disease. The conserved cysteine and the conserved F or W are not part of the CDR3 here. Some rows have no size entry. The others give once, few or many, or a class for an expanded clone.

v_call: TRBV2
clone_size: few
cdr3_aa: ASSQQGNEQF

v_call: TRBV12-3/TRBV12-4
clone_size: many
cdr3_aa: ASPWTGLSKVYTEAF

v_call: TRBV6-1
clone_size: once
cdr3_aa: ASRGGGEKLV

v_call: TRBV28
clone_size: .
cdr3_aa: ASGMSGSTDTQY

v_call: TRBV30
clone_size: few
cdr3_aa: AWSTGQGFEQY

v_call: TRBV29-1
clone_size: .
cdr3_aa: SVEVQGYEQY

v_call: TRBV6-1
clone_size: .
cdr3_aa: AISESNRADGYT

v_call: TRBV30
clone_size: .
cdr3_aa: AWRSTDTQY

v_call: TRBV20-1
clone_size: many
cdr3_aa: SVFENLNEKLF

v_call: TRBV12-3/TRBV12-4
clone_size: .
cdr3_aa: ASKIWGSSYNSPLH

v_call: TRBV20-1
clone_size: many
cdr3_aa: SARGPSYTDTQY

v_call: TRBV18
clone_size: .
cdr3_aa: ASSPPPGTANTGELF

v_call: TRBV6-5
clone_size: many
cdr3_aa: ASSYSKTVSRDRQVYGYT

v_call: TRBV5-8
clone_size: few
cdr3_aa: ASSFQGNGNTIY

v_call: TRBV5-1
clone_size: few
cdr3_aa: ASSLPGQGSSPLH

v_call: TRBV7-9
clone_size: many
cdr3_aa: ASSRGTSGVYNEQF

v_call: TRBV11-2
clone_size: many
cdr3_aa: ASSGQNRAEETQY

v_call: TRBV6-2/TRBV6-3
clone_size: many
cdr3_aa: ASSDDPTEINGYT

v_call: TRBV9
clone_size: few
cdr3_aa: ASSTRDRNFSGANVLT

v_call: TRBV18
clone_size: many
cdr3_aa: ASSPVQAIQGYGYT

v_call: TRBV29-1
clone_size: many
cdr3_aa: SVGPGVHEQF

v_call: TRBV15
clone_size: many
cdr3_aa: ATSSGQGLSSYNEQF

v_call: TRBV12-5
clone_size: many
cdr3_aa: ASGSPPGGGHTGELF

v_call: TRBV19
clone_size: many
cdr3_aa: ASSTHREGNTEAF

v_call: TRBV19
clone_size: many
cdr3_aa: ASSIRHSNQPQH

v_call: TRBV20-1
clone_size: .
cdr3_aa: SGEDSSYEQY

v_call: TRBV28
clone_size: many
cdr3_aa: ASSPPPFYEQY

v_call: TRBV7-2
clone_size: many
cdr3_aa: ASSQMGSGNEQF

v_call: TRBV27
clone_size: .
cdr3_aa: ASSPARMQPQH

v_call: TRBV5-5
clone_size: .
cdr3_aa: ASSLTQLYGYT

v_call: TRBV11-3
clone_size: .
cdr3_aa: ASSLDMRAEHLAKNIQY

v_call: TRBV5-1
clone_size: .
cdr3_aa: ASSLAGGQGIYEQY

v_call: TRBV11-2
clone_size: .
cdr3_aa: ASSPDRRSYEQY

v_call: TRBV3-1
clone_size: .
cdr3_aa: ASSRSPSTGYNEQF

v_call: TRBV9
clone_size: many
cdr3_aa: ASSDLTNSGQETQY

v_call: TRBV11-2
clone_size: many
cdr3_aa: ASSPRQGIDIQY

v_call: TRBV20-1
clone_size: many
cdr3_aa: SASWGLGETQY

v_call: TRBV6-1
clone_size: many
cdr3_aa: ASSEDRVVDTQY

v_call: TRBV5-1
clone_size: many
cdr3_aa: ASSLRAGLNYGYT

v_call: TRBV6-2/TRBV6-3
clone_size: .
cdr3_aa: ASSQVDHYGYT

v_call: TRBV3-1
clone_size: many
cdr3_aa: ASSLTGVSTDTQY

v_call: TRBV19
clone_size: many
cdr3_aa: ASSSQGGGQPQH

v_call: TRBV6-2/TRBV6-3
clone_size: many
cdr3_aa: ATKQGHEELF

v_call: TRBV2
clone_size: many
cdr3_aa: ASSSMDRGKYEQY

v_call: TRBV28
clone_size: few
cdr3_aa: ASSFGGGGGFEAF

v_call: TRBV28
clone_size: many
cdr3_aa: ASSLILVGTDTQY

v_call: TRBV5-1
clone_size: .
cdr3_aa: ASSLVVGSQGGANVLT

v_call: TRBV19
clone_size: many
cdr3_aa: ASSKWAWADTQY

v_call: TRBV9
clone_size: many
cdr3_aa: ASSPRTGGLTEAF

v_call: TRBV6-1
clone_size: many
cdr3_aa: ASSAPGQHDGYT

v_call: TRBV6-2/TRBV6-3
clone_size: few
cdr3_aa: ASSYPPGQGAHERF

v_call: TRBV2
clone_size: .
cdr3_aa: ASSEITSETFYEQY

v_call: TRBV11-2
clone_size: .
cdr3_aa: ASSPFLPGGEEQY